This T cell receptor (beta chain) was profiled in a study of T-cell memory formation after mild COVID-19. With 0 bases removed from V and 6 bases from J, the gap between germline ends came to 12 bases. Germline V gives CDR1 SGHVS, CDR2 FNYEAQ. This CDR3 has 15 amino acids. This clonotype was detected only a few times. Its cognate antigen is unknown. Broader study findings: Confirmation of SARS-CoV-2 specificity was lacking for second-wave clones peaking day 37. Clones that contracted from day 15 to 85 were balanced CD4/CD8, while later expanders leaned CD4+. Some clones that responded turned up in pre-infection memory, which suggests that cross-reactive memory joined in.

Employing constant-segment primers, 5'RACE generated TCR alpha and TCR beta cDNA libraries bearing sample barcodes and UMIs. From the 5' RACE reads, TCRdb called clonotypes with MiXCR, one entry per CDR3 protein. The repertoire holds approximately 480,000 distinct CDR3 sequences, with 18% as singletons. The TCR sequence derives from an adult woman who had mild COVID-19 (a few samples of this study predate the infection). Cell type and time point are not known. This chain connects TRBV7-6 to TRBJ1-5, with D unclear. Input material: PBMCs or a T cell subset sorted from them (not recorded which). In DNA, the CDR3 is TGTGCCAGCAGCTTAGCAGGCCAGGCCAGTCAGCCCCAGCATTTT. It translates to CASSLAGQASQPQHF.